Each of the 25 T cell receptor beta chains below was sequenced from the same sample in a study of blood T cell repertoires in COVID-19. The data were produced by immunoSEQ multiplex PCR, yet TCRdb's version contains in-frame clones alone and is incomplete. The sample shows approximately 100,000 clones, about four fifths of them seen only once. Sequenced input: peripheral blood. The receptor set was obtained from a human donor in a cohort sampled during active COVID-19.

CDR3 bases: TGTGCCTGGGGGACAGGGAACCGTGGAAACACCATATATTTT. Amino acid sequence: CAWGTGNRGNTIYF. The chain uses TRBV30 and TRBJ1-3, with TRBD1 matching over 9 bases. This CDR3 has 14 amino acids. Germline trimming cut 5 bases from V and 3 bases from J; bases unmatched to any gene: 5. CDR1 is GTSNPN, CDR2 SVGIG, per germline (reference sequence).

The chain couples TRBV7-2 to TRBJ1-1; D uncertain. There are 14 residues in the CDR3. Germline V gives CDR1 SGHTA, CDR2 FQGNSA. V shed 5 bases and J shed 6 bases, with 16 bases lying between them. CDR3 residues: CASSEGPGRAEAFF. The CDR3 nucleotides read TGTGCCAGCAGCGAGGGCCCTGGGCGGGCTGAAGCTTTCTTT.

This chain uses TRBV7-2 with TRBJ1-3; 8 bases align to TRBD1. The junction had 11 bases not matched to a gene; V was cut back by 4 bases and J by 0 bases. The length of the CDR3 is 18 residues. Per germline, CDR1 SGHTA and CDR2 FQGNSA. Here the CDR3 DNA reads TGTGCCAGCAGCTATCAAAGTGGACAGGGACCCTCTGGAAACACCATATATTTT. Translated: CASSYQSGQGPSGNTIYF.

This CDR3 is CASSQYRAGDEKLFF. DNA of the CDR3: TGCGCCAGCAGCCAATACCGGGCAGGGGATGAAAAACTGTTTTTT. This rearrangement joins TRBV4-3 to TRBJ1-4; D might be TRBD1 (6 bases). CDR3 size: 15 residues. Deletions cut 2 bases from V and 6 bases from J, with 13 bases between. Germline assignment: CDR1 LGHNA and CDR2 YSLEER.

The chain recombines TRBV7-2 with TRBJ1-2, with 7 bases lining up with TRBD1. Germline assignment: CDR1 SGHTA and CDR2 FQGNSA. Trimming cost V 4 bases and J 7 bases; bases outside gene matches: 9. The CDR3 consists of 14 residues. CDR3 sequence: CASSSTGLPIGYTF. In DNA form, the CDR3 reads TGTGCCAGCAGCTCGACAGGGCTTCCTATTGGCTACACCTTC.

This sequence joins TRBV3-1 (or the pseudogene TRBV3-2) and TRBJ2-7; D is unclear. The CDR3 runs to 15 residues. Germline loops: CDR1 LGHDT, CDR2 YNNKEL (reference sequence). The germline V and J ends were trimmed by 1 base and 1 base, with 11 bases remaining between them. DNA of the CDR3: TGTGCCAGCAGCCAAGGCCCGGGTGGTTCCTACGAGCAGTACTTC. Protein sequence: CASSQGPGGSYEQYF.

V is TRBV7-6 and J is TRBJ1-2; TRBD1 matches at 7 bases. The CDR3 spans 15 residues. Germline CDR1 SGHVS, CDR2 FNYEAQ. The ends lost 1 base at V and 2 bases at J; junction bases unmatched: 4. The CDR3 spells CASSLGTGQNYGYTF. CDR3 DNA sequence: TGTGCCAGCAGCTTAGGGACGGGACAGAACTATGGCTACACCTTC.

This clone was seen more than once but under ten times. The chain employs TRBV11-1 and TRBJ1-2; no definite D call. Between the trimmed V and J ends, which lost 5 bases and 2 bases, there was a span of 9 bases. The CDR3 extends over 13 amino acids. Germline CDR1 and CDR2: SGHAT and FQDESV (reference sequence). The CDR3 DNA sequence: TGTGCCAGCAGCCCCAGAGCGAACTATGGCTACACCTTC. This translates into CASSPRANYGYTF.

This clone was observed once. The CDR3 sequence is CASSSSGTGYNEQFF. CDR3 sequence (DNA): TGTGCCAGCAGTTCTTCCGGGACAGGGTACAATGAGCAGTTCTTC. J is TRBJ2-1 and V is TRBV6-5; 9 bases are shared with TRBD1. Trimming took 4 bases from V and 4 from J; bases not matched to a gene: 5. Germline assignment: CDR1 MNHEY and CDR2 SVGAGI. The CDR3 is made up of 15 amino acids.

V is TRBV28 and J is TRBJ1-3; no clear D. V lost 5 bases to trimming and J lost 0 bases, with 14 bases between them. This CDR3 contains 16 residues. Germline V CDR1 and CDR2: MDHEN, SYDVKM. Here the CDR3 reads CASSAAGINSGNTIYF. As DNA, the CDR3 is TGTGCCAGCAGTGCCGCCGGGATAAACTCTGGAAACACCATATATTTT. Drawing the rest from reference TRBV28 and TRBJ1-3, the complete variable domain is DVKVTQSSRYLVKRTGEKVFLECVQDMDHENMFWYRQDPGLGLRLIYFSYDVKMKEKGDIPEGYSVSREKKERFSLILESASTNQTSMYLCASSAAGINSGNTIYFGEGSWLTVV.

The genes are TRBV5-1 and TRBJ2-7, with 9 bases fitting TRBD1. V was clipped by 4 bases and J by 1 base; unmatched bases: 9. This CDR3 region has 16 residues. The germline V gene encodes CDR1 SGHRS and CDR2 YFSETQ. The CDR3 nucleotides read TGCGCCAGCAGCGACGTGTGGGACAGGGATTCCTACGAGCAGTACTTC. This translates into CASSDVWDRDSYEQYF.

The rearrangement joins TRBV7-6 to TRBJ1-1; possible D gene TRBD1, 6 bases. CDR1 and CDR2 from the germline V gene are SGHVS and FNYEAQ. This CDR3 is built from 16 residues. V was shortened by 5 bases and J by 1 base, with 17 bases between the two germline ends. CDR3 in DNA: TGTGCCAGCAGCAACCGACAGGATACAAAGAACACTGAAGCTTTCTTT. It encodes CASSNRQDTKNTEAFF.

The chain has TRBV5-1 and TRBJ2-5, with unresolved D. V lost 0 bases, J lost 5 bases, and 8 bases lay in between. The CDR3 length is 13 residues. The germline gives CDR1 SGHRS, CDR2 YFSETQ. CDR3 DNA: TGCGCCAGCAGCTTGGATGTTCGGGAGACCCAGTACTTC. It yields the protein CASSLDVRETQYF.

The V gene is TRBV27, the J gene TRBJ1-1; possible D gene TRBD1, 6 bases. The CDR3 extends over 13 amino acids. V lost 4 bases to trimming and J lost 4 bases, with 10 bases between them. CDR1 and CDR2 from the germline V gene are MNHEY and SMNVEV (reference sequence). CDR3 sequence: CASSYRGGTEAFF. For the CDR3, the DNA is TGTGCCAGCAGTTATAGAGGGGGCACTGAAGCTTTCTTT.

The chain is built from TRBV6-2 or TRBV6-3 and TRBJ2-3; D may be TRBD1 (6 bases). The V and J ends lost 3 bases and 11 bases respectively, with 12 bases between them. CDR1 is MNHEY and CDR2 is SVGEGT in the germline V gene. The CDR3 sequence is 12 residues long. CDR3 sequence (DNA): TGTGCCAGCAGTTATCCACAGGGTAGGCAGTATTTT. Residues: CASSYPQGRQYF.

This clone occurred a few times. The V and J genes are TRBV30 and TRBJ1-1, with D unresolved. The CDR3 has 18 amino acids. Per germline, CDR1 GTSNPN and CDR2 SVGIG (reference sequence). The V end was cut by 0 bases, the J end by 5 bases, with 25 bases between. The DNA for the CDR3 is TGTGCCTGGAGTGTGCTGACCTACTTCCCTCCGGAGAGGACTGAAGCTTTCTTT. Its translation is CAWSVLTYFPPERTEAFF.

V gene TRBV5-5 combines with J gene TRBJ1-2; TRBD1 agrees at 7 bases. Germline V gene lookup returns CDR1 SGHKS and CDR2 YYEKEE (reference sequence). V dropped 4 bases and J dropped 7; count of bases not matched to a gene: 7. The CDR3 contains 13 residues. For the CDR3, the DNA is TGTGCCAGCAGCCCAACAGGGGATGGTGGCTACACCTTC. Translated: CASSPTGDGGYTF.

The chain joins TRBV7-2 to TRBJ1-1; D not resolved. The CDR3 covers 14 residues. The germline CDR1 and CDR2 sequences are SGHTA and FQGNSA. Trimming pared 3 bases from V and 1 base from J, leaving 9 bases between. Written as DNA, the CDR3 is TGTGCCAGCAGCTTTAGCCCTTCGAACACTGAAGCTTTCTTT. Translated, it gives CASSFSPSNTEAFF.

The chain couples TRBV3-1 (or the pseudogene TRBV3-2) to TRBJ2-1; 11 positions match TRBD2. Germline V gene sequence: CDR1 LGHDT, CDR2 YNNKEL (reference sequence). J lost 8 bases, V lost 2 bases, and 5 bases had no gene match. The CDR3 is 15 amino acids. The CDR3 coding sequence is TGTGCCAGCAGCCAACTAGCGGGGGGTAGGGATGAGCAGTTCTTC. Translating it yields CASSQLAGGRDEQFF.

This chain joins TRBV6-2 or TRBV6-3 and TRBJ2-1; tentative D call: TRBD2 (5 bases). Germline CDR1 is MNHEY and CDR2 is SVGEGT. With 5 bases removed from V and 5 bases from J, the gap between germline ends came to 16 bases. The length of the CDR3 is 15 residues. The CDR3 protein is CASSGRLAGHNEQFF. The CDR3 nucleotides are TGTGCCAGCAGTGGCCGCCTAGCCGGACACAATGAGCAGTTCTTC.

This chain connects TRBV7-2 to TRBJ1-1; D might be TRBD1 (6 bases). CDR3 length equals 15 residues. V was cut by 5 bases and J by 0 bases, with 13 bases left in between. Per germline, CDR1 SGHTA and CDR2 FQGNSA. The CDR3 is CASSPRTALNTEAFF. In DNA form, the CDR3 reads TGTGCCAGCAGCCCCCGGACAGCCCTGAACACTGAAGCTTTCTTT.

The CDR3 DNA sequence: TGTGCCAGCAGTCGGGGACAGGGGGTTCAACCTGGCTACACCTTC. Translated, it gives CASSRGQGVQPGYTF. This rearrangement joins TRBV6-2 or TRBV6-3 to TRBJ1-2; 11 positions agree with TRBD1. The V gene's germline CDR1 is MNHEY and CDR2 SVGEGT. Germline trimming cut 5 bases from V and 7 bases from J; bases unmatched to any gene: 9. The CDR3 is 15 amino acids.

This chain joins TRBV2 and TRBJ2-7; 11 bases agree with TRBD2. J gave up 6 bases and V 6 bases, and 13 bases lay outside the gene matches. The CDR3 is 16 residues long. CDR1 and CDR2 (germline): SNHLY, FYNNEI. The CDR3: CASRPLSGRVGSEQYF. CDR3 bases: TGTGCCAGCAGGCCCCTTAGCGGGAGGGTCGGGTCCGAGCAGTACTTC.

CDR3 DNA: TGTGCCAGCTCACCAACAGGGATAAACACTGAAGCTTTCTTT. It yields the protein CASSPTGINTEAFF. This rearrangement joins TRBV18 to TRBJ1-1; the D gene is possibly TRBD1 (6 bases). The germline V and J ends were trimmed by 2 bases and 2 bases, with 9 bases remaining between them. CDR3 length: 14 residues. Looked up from germline, CDR1 is KGHSH and CDR2 is LQKENI.

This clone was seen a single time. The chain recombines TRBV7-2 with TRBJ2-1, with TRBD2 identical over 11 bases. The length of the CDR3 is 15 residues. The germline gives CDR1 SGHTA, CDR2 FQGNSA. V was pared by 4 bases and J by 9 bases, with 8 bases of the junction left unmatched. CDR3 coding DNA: TGTGCCAGCAGCTACGGGACTAGCGGCGACGGTGAGCAGTTCTTC. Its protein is CASSYGTSGDGEQFF.